Presented here are 18 T cell receptor beta chains from one specimen sequenced in a study of cytomegalovirus exposure and HLA in healthy donors. With 60 Vbeta and 13 Jbeta primers, the PCR was carried out. Clones were read by immunoSEQ multiplex PCR, and TCRdb kept only the in-frame ones, dropping some. The sample includes 60,000 to 100,000 clones, more than 60% of them seen just once. The sequenced material came from PBMCs. The origin of the receptors is a man aged 35-49 years in good health and CMV-seronegative.

This sequence joins TRBV7-2 and TRBJ1-5, with D hard to call. The V end lost 1 base, the J end lost 7 bases, and 11 bases lay between the germline ends. The germline gives CDR1 SGHTA, CDR2 FQGNSA. This CDR3 is built from 14 residues. The CDR3 spells CASSLVASGQPQHF. CDR3 nucleotide sequence: TGTGCCAGCAGCTTAGTGGCCTCGGGGCAGCCCCAGCATTTT.

Relative to its sample, this clone is medium-sized. The chain is built from TRBV7-9 and TRBJ1-2; 11 bases line up with TRBD1. The CDR3 totals 14 residues. J gave up 10 bases and V 5 bases, and 9 bases lay outside the gene matches. Germline V CDR1 and CDR2: SEHNR, FQNEAQ (reference sequence). The CDR3, as DNA: TGTGCCAGCAGCACAAGGACAGGGGGCGCCGACTACACCTTC. Translated, it gives CASSTRTGGADYTF.

The chain carries TRBV11-2 and TRBJ1-6; TRBD1 is a possible D gene (6 bases). Trimming left V 1 base short and J 10 bases short, with 17 bases between. CDR3 length equals 16 residues. Germline CDR1 is SGHAT and CDR2 is FQNNGV. Here the CDR3 DNA reads TGTGCCAGCAGCTTAGTAGCGGGTACAGGGAACTCACCCCTCCACTTT. Its protein is CASSLVAGTGNSPLHF.

This clone occurred once. Germline is not matched at one junction end, which may reflect a read error. The chain joins TRBV2 to TRBJ2-6; D perhaps matches TRBD1 (5 bases). Germline V gene sequence: CDR1 SNHLY, CDR2 FYNNEI. The length of the CDR3 is 14 residues. CDR3 region: CARKRVSGANGLTF. The CDR3 coding sequence is TGTGCCAGAAAGCGAGTGTCTGGGGCCAACGGCCTGACTTTC.

The V gene is TRBV28, the J gene TRBJ2-1, with 8 positions matching TRBD2. This CDR3 has 14 residues. Trimming removed 7 bases from V and 2 bases from J; junction bases left unmatched: 4. Germline V gene lookup returns CDR1 MDHEN and CDR2 SYDVKM. In DNA form, the CDR3 reads TGTGCCAGCACTGGAGCGGGAGCCTACAATGAGCAGTTCTTC. Its protein is CASTGAGAYNEQFF.

The chain carries TRBV29-1 and TRBJ2-7; 7 bases agree with TRBD2. The ends lost 0 bases at V and 3 bases at J; junction bases unmatched: 5. Germline CDR1 reads SQVTM; CDR2 reads ANQGSEA. CDR3 length equals 14 residues. Here the CDR3 DNA reads TGCAGCGTTGAAGATACCCGGACTAGCTACGAGCAGTACTTC. Translated: CSVEDTRTSYEQYF.

This clone was detected only once. The chain links TRBV7-3 to TRBJ1-1; 10 bases match TRBD1. The CDR3 sequence is 16 residues long. CDR1 and CDR2 from the germline V gene are SGHTA and FQGTGA. The junction had 16 bases not matched to a gene; V was cut back by 5 bases and J by 10 bases. In nucleotides, the CDR3 is TGTGCCAGCAGCGCTGGACAGGGGGAGGCCAACTCTGGAGCTTTCTTT. Amino acid sequence: CASSAGQGEANSGAFF.

This chain joins TRBV7-2 and TRBJ2-5; no clear D gene. Per the germline V gene, CDR1 is SGHTA and CDR2 is FQGNSA. Deletions cut 2 bases from V and 4 bases from J, with 11 bases between. The CDR3 contains 14 residues. The CDR3 loop is CASSLQSNGETQYF. The CDR3 nucleotides are TGTGCCAGCAGCTTACAGTCAAATGGAGAGACCCAGTACTTC.

The V and J genes are TRBV5-1 and TRBJ1-2; D unresolved. Germline assignment: CDR1 SGHRS and CDR2 YFSETQ. There are 14 residues in the CDR3. V shed 0 bases and J shed 7 bases, with 13 bases lying between them. The CDR3 sequence is CASSLGSGRLGYTF. The CDR3 nucleotides are TGCGCCAGCAGCTTGGGGTCGGGGAGGCTTGGCTACACCTTC.

This clone appeared once. This chain links TRBV5-1 with TRBJ2-7; 8 bases map to TRBD2. This CDR3 has 14 residues. The V gene's germline CDR1 is SGHRS and CDR2 YFSETQ. With 0 bases clipped from V and 5 bases from J, the junction kept 4 bases outside the gene matches. CDR3 in DNA: TGCGCCAGCAGCTTGGCGGGAGGGCCCAACGAGCAGTACTTC. Residues: CASSLAGGPNEQYF. The variable domain in full, with the rest retrieved from reference TRBV5-1 and TRBJ2-7, is KAGVTQTPRYLIKTRGQQVTLSCSPISGHRSVSWYQQTPGQGLQFLFEYFSETQRNKGNFPGRFSGRQFSNSRSEMNVSTLELGDSALYLCASSLAGGPNEQYFGPGTRLTVT.

The J gene is TRBJ1-2, the V gene TRBV28; D ambiguous. The CDR3 is 14 residues long. The V end was cut by 7 bases, the J end by 4 bases, with 16 bases between. The germline V gene has CDR1 MDHEN and CDR2 SYDVKM. The CDR3 region is CASMEAPPGYGYTF. As DNA, the CDR3 is TGTGCCAGCATGGAGGCGCCCCCGGGCTATGGCTACACCTTC.

This sequence joins TRBV7-4 and TRBJ2-7; D may be TRBD2 (5 bases). This CDR3 contains 18 residues. The germline gives CDR1 SGHVT, CDR2 SQSDAQ. Trimming cost V 2 bases and J 4 bases, with 24 bases left between them. CDR3 protein: CASSLHSIVGPEGYEQYF. CDR3 nucleotides: TGTGCCAGCAGCTTACACTCAATAGTAGGGCCCGAGGGATACGAGCAGTACTTC.

The chain couples TRBV2 to TRBJ2-1; 8 bases fit TRBD2. Trimming removed 2 bases from V and 0 bases from J; junction bases left unmatched: 3. CDR3 length: 16 residues. Germline V gene lookup returns CDR1 SNHLY and CDR2 FYNNEI. CDR3 nucleotide sequence: TGTGCCAGCAGTGAATTCAGCGGGAGCTCCTACAATGAGCAGTTCTTC. Amino acids: CASSEFSGSSYNEQFF.

The V gene is TRBV28, the J gene TRBJ2-1, with a weak D call TRBD2 (5 bases). Per the germline V gene, CDR1 is MDHEN and CDR2 is SYDVKM. The CDR3 covers 14 residues. V was cut by 6 bases and J by 2 bases, with 11 bases left in between. CDR3 DNA: TGTGCCAGCAGCGAGGGTAGCACCTACAATGAGCAGTTCTTC. This translates into CASSEGSTYNEQFF.

In its sample, this clone was seen once. The genes are TRBV7-9 and TRBJ2-7, with 12 bases fitting TRBD2. The CDR3 runs to 18 residues. J gave up 2 bases and V 4 bases, and 12 bases lay outside the gene matches. Germline V CDR1 and CDR2: SEHNR, FQNEAQ (reference sequence). CDR3 nucleotides: TGTGCCAGCAGCTCTCAAATACTAGCGGGAGGACCTGCCTACGAGCAGTACTTC. As protein: CASSSQILAGGPAYEQYF. The whole variable domain, remainder taken from reference TRBV7-9 and TRBJ2-7, is DTGVSQNPRHKITKRGQNVTFRCDPISEHNRLYWYRQTLGQGPEFLTYFQNEAQLEKSRLLSDRFSAERPKGSFSTLEIQRTEQGDSAMYLCASSSQILAGGPAYEQYFGPGTRLTVT.

The chain recombines TRBV30 with TRBJ2-5; 9 bases align to TRBD2. The end of the DNA is better explained by TRBJ2-7, so the J call may be wrong. Germline V gene lookup returns CDR1 GTSNPN and CDR2 SVGIG (reference sequence). The CDR3 totals 15 residues. In nucleotides, the CDR3 is TGTGCCTGGTTTGATAGCGGGAGAAGCCCCTACGAGCAGTACTTC. As protein: CAWFDSGRSPYEQYF.

The chain has TRBV18 and TRBJ2-1, with D possibly matching TRBD2 (5 bases). V dropped 1 base and J dropped 9 bases, with 10 bases sitting between them. The CDR3 runs to 13 residues. Germline V gene data show CDR1 as KGHSH and CDR2 as LQKENI. The CDR3 region is CASSPQGAGEQFF. The DNA of the CDR3 is TGTGCCAGCTCACCACAGGGTGCGGGTGAGCAGTTCTTC. Variable domain in full (rest from reference TRBV18 and TRBJ2-1): NAGVMQNPRHLVRRRGQEARLRCSPMKGHSHVYWYRQLPEEGLKFMVYLQKENIIDESGMPKERFSAEFPKEGPSILRIQQVVRGDSAAYFCASSPQGAGEQFFGPGTRLTVL.

This clone was observed a few times. The J gene is TRBJ2-7, the V gene TRBV15; 10 bases match TRBD1. Germline values: CDR1 LNHNV, CDR2 YYDKDF (reference sequence). The CDR3 sequence is 14 residues long. V shed 8 bases and J 3 bases; nucleotides not matched to a gene: 7. In DNA form, the CDR3 reads TGTGCCACCTCAGCGACAGGGGGCCTCTACGAGCAGTACTTC. Translated: CATSATGGLYEQYF.